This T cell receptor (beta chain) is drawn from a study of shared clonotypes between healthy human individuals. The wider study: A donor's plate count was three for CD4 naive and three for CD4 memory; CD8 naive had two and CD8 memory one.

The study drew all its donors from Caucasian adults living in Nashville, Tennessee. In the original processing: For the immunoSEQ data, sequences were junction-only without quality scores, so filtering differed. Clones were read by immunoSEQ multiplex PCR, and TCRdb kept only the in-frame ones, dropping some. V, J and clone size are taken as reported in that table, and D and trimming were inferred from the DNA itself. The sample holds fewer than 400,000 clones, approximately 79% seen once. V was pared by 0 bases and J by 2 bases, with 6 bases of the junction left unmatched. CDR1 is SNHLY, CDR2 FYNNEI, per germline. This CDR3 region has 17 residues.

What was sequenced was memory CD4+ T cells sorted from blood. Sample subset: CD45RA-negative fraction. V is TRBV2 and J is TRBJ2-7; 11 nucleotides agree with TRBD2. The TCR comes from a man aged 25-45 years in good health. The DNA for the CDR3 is TGTGCCAGCAGTGAAGCCCAGACTAGCGGGACGACCTACGAGCAGTACTTC. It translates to CASSEAQTSGTTYEQYF.